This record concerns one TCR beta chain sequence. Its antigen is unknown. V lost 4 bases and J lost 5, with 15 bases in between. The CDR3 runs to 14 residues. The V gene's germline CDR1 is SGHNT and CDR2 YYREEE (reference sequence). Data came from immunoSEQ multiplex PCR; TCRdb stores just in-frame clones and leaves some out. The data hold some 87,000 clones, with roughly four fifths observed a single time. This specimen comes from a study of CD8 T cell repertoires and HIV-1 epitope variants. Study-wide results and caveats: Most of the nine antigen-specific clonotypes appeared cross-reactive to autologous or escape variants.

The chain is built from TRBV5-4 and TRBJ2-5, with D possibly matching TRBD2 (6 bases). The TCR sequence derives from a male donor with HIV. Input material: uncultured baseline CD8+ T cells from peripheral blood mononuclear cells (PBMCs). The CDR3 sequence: CASSIGTVAETQYF. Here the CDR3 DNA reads TGTGCCAGCAGCATTGGGACTGTGGCGGAGACCCAGTACTTC.